The 31 T cell receptor beta chains below come from one sample, sequenced in a study of radiation and T cells in renal cell carcinoma. The time point here: baseline pretreatment blood. Treatment given: 15 Gy SBRT to primary tumor, nephrectomy 4 weeks later. This table comes from immunoSEQ multiplex PCR, and its TCRdb copy is limited to in-frame clones, with some not included. In the table there are 100,000 to 150,000 clones, roughly 80% of which are singletons. The input for sequencing was blood, taken from a patient whose treatment included radiotherapy and nephrectomy. The receptors were gathered from a woman aged 60-70 years with renal cell carcinoma.

The chain joins TRBV19 to TRBJ2-7; no reliable D call. Germline V gene data show CDR1 as LNHDA and CDR2 as SQIVND (reference sequence). Trimming stripped 1 base from V and 2 bases from J, with 9 bases between. This CDR3 region has 14 residues. The CDR3 sequence is CASSIGVGAYEQYF. As DNA, the CDR3 is TGTGCCAGTAGTATAGGTGTCGGAGCCTACGAGCAGTACTTC.

V and J are TRBV6-1 and TRBJ1-2; D unresolved. Trimming pared 0 bases from V and 2 bases from J, leaving 13 bases between. This CDR3 region has 16 residues. Germline V lookup: CDR1 MNHNS, CDR2 SASEGT. The CDR3 loop is CASSEATGRMNYGYTF. CDR3 coding DNA: TGTGCCAGCAGTGAAGCAACCGGACGGATGAACTATGGCTACACCTTC.

The CDR3 sequence is CASSFLTGALEQYF. The DNA of the CDR3 is TGTGCCAGCAGTTTCCTAACCGGGGCCCTCGAGCAGTACTTC. V is TRBV28 and J is TRBJ2-7; the D call may be TRBD1 or TRBD2 (5 bases each). Trimming pared 3 bases from V and 6 bases from J, leaving 15 bases between. Germline V gene sequence: CDR1 MDHEN, CDR2 SYDVKM. The CDR3 runs 14 residues.

The genes are TRBV6-5 and TRBJ2-7; 11 bases agree with TRBD1. The V and J ends lost 4 bases and 2 bases, in that order; junction bases with no gene match: 4. The germline gives CDR1 MNHEY, CDR2 SVGAGI. The CDR3 is made up of 15 amino acids. CDR3 sequence: CASSSQDRGPYEQYF. The DNA of the CDR3 is TGTGCCAGCAGTTCCCAGGACAGGGGGCCCTACGAGCAGTACTTC.

CDR3 coding DNA: TGCGCCAGCAGTGGGGACAGCACAGATACGCAGTATTTT. This gives the protein CASSGDSTDTQYF. The rearrangement joins TRBV10-1 to TRBJ2-3; D possibly matches TRBD1 or TRBD2 (5 bases each). The germline V gene encodes CDR1 WNHNN and CDR2 SYGVQD (reference sequence). Trimming cost V 4 bases and J 0 bases, with 5 bases left between them. The CDR3 runs to 13 residues.

The chain has TRBV28 and TRBJ1-3, with 11 bases matching TRBD1. The CDR3 runs 16 residues. V shed 1 base, J shed 8 bases, and the junction held 7 bases outside the gene matches. Germline V gene sequence: CDR1 MDHEN, CDR2 SYDVKM. The CDR3 region has the DNA TGTGCCAGCAGTTTATCGGGACAGGGGGTAACAGACACCATATATTTT. It encodes CASSLSGQGVTDTIYF.

The chain uses TRBV28 and TRBJ1-2, with 8 bases aligning to TRBD1. Trimming took 5 bases from V and 2 from J; bases not matched to a gene: 4. The germline CDR1 and CDR2 sequences are MDHEN and SYDVKM. The CDR3 is made up of 14 amino acids. CDR3 nucleotide sequence: TGTGCCAGCAGTCCGGGACAGGAGAACTATGGCTACACCTTC. This sequence encodes CASSPGQENYGYTF.

On this clone itself: The sample contains more than one DNA sequence encoding this CDR3. This rearrangement joins TRBV18 to TRBJ2-7; a possible D gene is TRBD2 (5 bases). This CDR3 contains 16 residues. The ends were cut back, 0 bases at V and 1 base at J, with 13 bases in the middle. In germline, CDR1 is KGHSH, CDR2 LQKENI. The CDR3 loop is CASSPPGGGSSYEQYF. Written as DNA, the CDR3 is TGTGCCAGCTCACCACCCGGAGGCGGTTCTTCCTACGAGCAGTACTTC. Using reference TRBV18 and TRBJ2-7 for the parts outside the CDR3, the full variable domain is NAGVMQNPRHLVRRRGQEARLRCSPMKGHSHVYWYRQLPEEGLKFMVYLQKENIIDESGMPKERFSAEFPKEGPSILRIQQVVRGDSAAYFCASSPPGGGSSYEQYFGPGTRLTVT.

This chain joins TRBV5-1 and TRBJ2-5; D perhaps matches TRBD1 (7 bases). Germline V gene data show CDR1 as SGHRS and CDR2 as YFSETQ. CDR3 length equals 14 residues. Between the trimmed V and J ends, which lost 4 bases and 2 bases, there was a span of 12 bases. CDR3 residues: CASSGGTAQETQYF. The CDR3 region has the DNA TGCGCCAGCAGCGGCGGGACAGCACAAGAGACCCAGTACTTC.

This chain connects TRBV6-1 to TRBJ2-1, with D possibly matching TRBD2 (6 bases). The CDR3 is 14 amino acids. The V and J ends lost 4 bases and 9 bases respectively, with 16 bases between them. Germline V CDR1 and CDR2: MNHNS, SASEGT. In DNA form, the CDR3 reads TGTGCCAGCAGTGTAGTGAATAGCGGATCTGAGCAGTTCTTC. This sequence encodes CASSVVNSGSEQFF.

A few counts support this clone. The gene calls are TRBV7-3 and TRBJ2-3, with 11 bases fitting TRBD2. The V and J ends lost 5 bases and 2 bases, in that order; junction bases with no gene match: 12. Germline CDR1 SGHTA, CDR2 FQGTGA. The CDR3 totals 18 residues. The CDR3 DNA is TGTGCCAGCAGCCAGACCGTGGTAGCGGGAGGGAACACAGATACGCAGTATTTT. This codes for CASSQTVVAGGNTDTQYF.

The V gene is TRBV19, the J gene TRBJ1-4; D might be TRBD1 (5 bases). The V and J ends lost 6 bases and 3 bases respectively, with 17 bases between them. Germline CDR1 reads LNHDA; CDR2 reads SQIVND (reference sequence). The CDR3 consists of 16 residues. The CDR3 DNA sequence: TGTGCCAGTAGCCGGGCGTCAGGGCGGGCTAATGAAAAACTGTTTTTT. As protein: CASSRASGRANEKLFF.

In nucleotides, the CDR3 is TGTGCCAGCAGTGAAATGGACAGGGCTGGAAACACCATATATTTT. Amino acid sequence: CASSEMDRAGNTIYF. The chain uses TRBV6-1 and TRBJ1-3; 8 bases fit TRBD1. The germline gives CDR1 MNHNS, CDR2 SASEGT. The junction had 2 bases not matched to a gene; V was cut back by 2 bases and J by 2 bases. The CDR3 covers 15 residues.

This rearrangement joins TRBV19 to TRBJ2-2; the D is unclear. Germline values: CDR1 LNHDA, CDR2 SQIVND (reference sequence). This CDR3 has 16 amino acids. V lost 1 base to trimming and J lost 0 bases, with 9 bases between them. The CDR3 is CASSIGVIANTGELFF. CDR3 nucleotide sequence: TGTGCCAGTAGTATAGGCGTGATTGCGAACACCGGGGAGCTGTTTTTT.

The V and J genes are TRBV19 and TRBJ1-1; D is uncertain. The germline V gene encodes CDR1 LNHDA and CDR2 SQIVND (reference sequence). This CDR3 region has 12 residues. V lost 7 bases and J lost 0, with 6 bases in between. The CDR3 nucleotides are TGTGCCAGTACGGGCCTGAACACTGAAGCTTTCTTT. It encodes CASTGLNTEAFF.

The chain carries TRBV4-2 and TRBJ2-3, with 10 bases that match TRBD2. The CDR3 sequence is 15 residues long. The germline V gene has CDR1 LGHNA and CDR2 YNFKEQ. V gave up 5 bases and J gave up 0 bases; unmatched junction bases: 2. CDR3 bases: TGTGCCAGCAGCAGTAGCGGGGGGAGCACAGATACGCAGTATTTT. Translation: CASSSSGGSTDTQYF.

The chain has TRBV4-3 and TRBJ1-1; 10 bases line up with TRBD1. The CDR3 runs 17 residues. The V segment lost 1 base and the J segment 0 bases; nucleotides outside the gene matches: 5. Germline V gene lookup returns CDR1 LGHNA and CDR2 YSLEER. The CDR3 loop is CASSQAGQGTLNTEAFF. In DNA form, the CDR3 reads TGCGCCAGCAGCCAAGCGGGACAGGGGACCTTGAACACTGAAGCTTTCTTT.

The J gene is TRBJ2-1, the V gene TRBV7-2, with D uncertain. The V and J ends lost 1 base and 9 bases respectively, with 13 bases between them. The CDR3 consists of 14 residues. Per germline, CDR1 SGHTA and CDR2 FQGNSA. The CDR3 DNA is TGTGCCAGCAGCTTAGTGTCATTAGTGGGTGAGCAGTTCTTC. Translating it yields CASSLVSLVGEQFF.

The genes are TRBV5-4 and TRBJ2-3, with D maybe TRBD2 (6 bases). The V gene's germline CDR1 is SGHNT and CDR2 YYREEE (reference sequence). Trimming took 2 bases from V and 9 from J, leaving 25 bases between them. The CDR3 contains 17 residues. CDR3 sequence reads: CASSFRPGAGIGGTQYF. In DNA, the CDR3 is TGTGCCAGCAGCTTCCGTCCGGGAGCCGGCATTGGTGGGACGCAGTATTTT.

J is TRBJ1-1 and V is TRBV5-1, with 7 bases that match TRBD1. The CDR3 has 14 residues. Trimming at V came to 4 bases and at J to 0 bases, leaving 3 bases not matched to a gene. Per germline, CDR1 SGHRS and CDR2 YFSETQ. The CDR3 DNA reads TGCGCCAGCAGCCCGGGACAGATGAACACTGAAGCTTTCTTT. Amino acid sequence: CASSPGQMNTEAFF.

The rearrangement joins TRBV2 to TRBJ2-5, with TRBD1 matching 7 bases. The CDR3 contains 13 residues. Germline-derived CDR1 and CDR2 are SNHLY and FYNNEI. With 4 bases clipped from V and 5 bases from J, the junction kept 4 bases outside the gene matches. Written as DNA, the CDR3 is TGTGCCAGCAGTGTGACAGGGCGGGAGACCCAGTACTTC. Translating gives CASSVTGRETQYF.

This rearrangement joins TRBV29-1 to TRBJ1-2; TRBD1 matches 7 bases. Per germline, CDR1 SQVTM and CDR2 ANQGSEA. Losses at the gene ends were 1 base for V and 4 bases for J; bases not matched to a gene: 9. The CDR3 totals 15 residues. CDR3 sequence (DNA): TGCAGCGTTGAAGTAGGGGGCCAACCAAGCTATGGCTACACCTTC. It yields the protein CSVEVGGQPSYGYTF.

This chain joins TRBV19 and TRBJ1-4, with D perhaps matching TRBD1 (6 bases). V lost 4 bases and J 4 bases, leaving 16 bases between the germline ends. Germline values: CDR1 LNHDA, CDR2 SQIVND (reference sequence). This CDR3 has 16 amino acids. CDR3 sequence (DNA): TGTGCCAGTAGTAGAGCGTTTGGACAGAGTAATGAAAAACTGTTTTTT. Amino acid sequence: CASSRAFGQSNEKLFF. The complete variable domain, with remaining parts taken from reference TRBV19 and TRBJ1-4, reads DGGITQSPKYLFRKEGQNVTLSCEQNLNHDAMYWYRQDPGQGLRLIYYSQIVNDFQKGDIAEGYSVSREKKESFPLTVTSAQKNPTAFYLCASSRAFGQSNEKLFFGSGTQLSVL.

This chain joins TRBV9 and TRBJ1-4, with D perhaps matching TRBD1 (6 bases). Germline V gives CDR1 SGDLS, CDR2 YYNGEE. The ends were cut back, 4 bases at V and 11 bases at J, with 24 bases in the middle. CDR3 size: 16 residues. DNA of the CDR3: TGTGCCAGCAGCCCACGGGGATCAGGGGTGAAGGGGAAACTGTTTTTT. Protein: CASSPRGSGVKGKLFF.

This chain connects TRBV4-1 to TRBJ2-3, with TRBD2 matching over 11 bases. This CDR3 spans 16 amino acids. Trimming at V came to 4 bases and at J to 4 bases, leaving 7 bases not matched to a gene. The germline gives CDR1 MGHRA, CDR2 YSYEKL. The CDR3 region is CASSLRSGGESDTQYF. The DNA for the CDR3 is TGCGCCAGCAGCCTCCGTAGCGGGGGGGAGTCAGATACGCAGTATTTT.

The rearrangement uses TRBV9 and TRBJ2-7, with 8 positions matching TRBD2. After removal of 0 bases from V and 2 bases from J, the junction contained 4 bases not matched to a gene. The CDR3 runs to 15 residues. The germline gives CDR1 SGDLS, CDR2 YYNGEE. Here the CDR3 reads CASSVEGSGTYEQYF. The CDR3 coding sequence is TGTGCCAGCAGCGTAGAGGGTAGCGGGACCTACGAGCAGTACTTC.

The chain recombines TRBV27 with TRBJ2-5; D ambiguous. Between the trimmed V and J ends, which lost 3 bases and 11 bases, there was a span of 10 bases. Germline V gene lookup returns CDR1 MNHEY and CDR2 SMNVEV (reference sequence). The CDR3 consists of 11 residues. CDR3 nucleotides: TGTGCCAGCAGTTTTGGAAAGGAGCAGTACTTC. Its translation is CASSFGKEQYF.

This clone came up a few times. V gene TRBV2 combines with J gene TRBJ2-1, with D perhaps matching TRBD1 or TRBD2 (5 bases each). The CDR3 covers 11 residues. Germline V gene data show CDR1 as SNHLY and CDR2 as FYNNEI. V dropped 3 bases and J dropped 13 bases, with 10 bases sitting between them. Written as DNA, the CDR3 is TGTGCCAGCAGTGAGGTGGGACCACAGTTCTTC. Amino acids: CASSEVGPQFF.

The gene calls are TRBV9 and TRBJ2-5; D is tentatively TRBD1 or TRBD2 (5 bases each). CDR3 size: 17 residues. V gave up 1 base and J gave up 5 bases, with 21 bases separating them. Germline CDR1 is SGDLS and CDR2 is YYNGEE. The CDR3 bases are TGTGCCAGCAGCGTATCTCCTGGGGGATCTAGGGCCGAGACCCAGTACTTC. Translating gives CASSVSPGGSRAETQYF.

The chain is built from TRBV9 and TRBJ2-7; possibly TRBD1 or TRBD2 for D (5 bases each). V was cut by 2 bases and J by 6 bases, with 15 bases left in between. Germline CDR1 is SGDLS and CDR2 is YYNGEE. This CDR3 region has 14 residues. The CDR3 DNA is TGTGCCAGCAGCGTGGACACTAGTTTCGGCGAGCAGTACTTC. It codes for CASSVDTSFGEQYF. The variable domain in full, with the rest retrieved from reference TRBV9 and TRBJ2-7, is DSGVTQTPKHLITATGQRVTLRCSPRSGDLSVYWYQQSLDQGLQFLIQYYNGEERAKGNILERFSAQQFPDLHSELNLSSLELGDSALYFCASSVDTSFGEQYFGPGTRLTVT.

There are a few counts of this clone. V usage is TRBV19 and J usage is TRBJ1-2; TRBD1 matches 9 bases. Per the germline V gene, CDR1 is LNHDA and CDR2 is SQIVND (reference sequence). This CDR3 has 15 residues. V lost 3 bases, J lost 8 bases, and 10 bases stayed unmatched. CDR3 nucleotides: TGTGCCAGTAGTATCCATCCGGGACAGGGTGACGGCTACACCTTC. It specifies CASSIHPGQGDGYTF.